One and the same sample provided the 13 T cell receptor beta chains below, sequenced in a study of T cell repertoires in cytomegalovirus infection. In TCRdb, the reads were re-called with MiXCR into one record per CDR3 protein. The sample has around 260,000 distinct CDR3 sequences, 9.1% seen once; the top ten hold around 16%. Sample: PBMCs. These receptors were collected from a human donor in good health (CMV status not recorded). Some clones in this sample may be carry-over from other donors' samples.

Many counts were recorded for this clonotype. CDR3 sequence (DNA): TGTGCCAGCAGCTTAGGGGGGGGGCGTAGCTACACCTTC. Amino acids: CASSLGGGRSYTF. V gene TRBV7-2 combines with J gene TRBJ1-2; tentatively, D is TRBD1 (6 bases). Germline CDR1 reads SGHTA; CDR2 reads FQGNSA. The CDR3 extends over 13 amino acids. V lost 1 base, J lost 9 bases, and 12 bases lay in between.

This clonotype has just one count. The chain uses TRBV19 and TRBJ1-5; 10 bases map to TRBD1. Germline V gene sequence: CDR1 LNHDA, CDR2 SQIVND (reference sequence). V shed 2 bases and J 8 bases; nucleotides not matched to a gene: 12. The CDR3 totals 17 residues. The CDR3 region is CASSIQSRTGGFEPQHF. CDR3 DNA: TGTGCCAGTAGTATACAGTCTCGGACAGGGGGTTTTGAGCCCCAGCATTTT.

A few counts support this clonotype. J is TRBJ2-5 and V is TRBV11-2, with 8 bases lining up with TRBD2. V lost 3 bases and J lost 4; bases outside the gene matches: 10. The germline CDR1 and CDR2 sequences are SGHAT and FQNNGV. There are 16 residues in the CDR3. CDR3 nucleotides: TGTGCCAGCAGCTTGGATATCGGGAGGGCCCGAGAGACCCAGTACTTC. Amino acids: CASSLDIGRARETQYF.

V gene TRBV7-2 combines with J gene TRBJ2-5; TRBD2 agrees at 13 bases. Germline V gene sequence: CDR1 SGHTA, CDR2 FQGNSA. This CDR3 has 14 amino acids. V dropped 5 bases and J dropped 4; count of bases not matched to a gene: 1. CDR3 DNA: TGTGCCAGCAGCCGACTAGCGGGGGGAGAGACCCAGTACTTC. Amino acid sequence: CASSRLAGGETQYF. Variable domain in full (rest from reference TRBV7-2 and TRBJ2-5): GAGVSQSPSNKVTEKGKDVELRCDPISGHTALYWYRQSLGQGLEFLIYFQGNSAPDKSGLPSDRFSAERTGGSVSTLTIQRTQQEDSAVYLCASSRLAGGETQYFGPGTRLLVL.

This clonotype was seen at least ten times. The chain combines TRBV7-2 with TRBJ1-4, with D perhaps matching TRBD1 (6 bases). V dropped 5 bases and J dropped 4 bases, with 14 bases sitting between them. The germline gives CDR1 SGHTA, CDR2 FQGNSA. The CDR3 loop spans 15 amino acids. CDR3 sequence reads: CASSRGASRNEKLFF. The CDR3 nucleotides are TGTGCCAGCAGCCGGGGGGCAAGCCGTAATGAAAAACTGTTTTTT.

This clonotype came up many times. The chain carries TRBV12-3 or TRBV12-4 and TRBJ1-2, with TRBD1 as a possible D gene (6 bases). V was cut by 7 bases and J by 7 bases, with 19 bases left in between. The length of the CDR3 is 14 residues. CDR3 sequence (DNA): TGTGCCAGCAAAACCACCGGGGGCGGTCTTGGCTACACCTTC. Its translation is CASKTTGGGLGYTF.

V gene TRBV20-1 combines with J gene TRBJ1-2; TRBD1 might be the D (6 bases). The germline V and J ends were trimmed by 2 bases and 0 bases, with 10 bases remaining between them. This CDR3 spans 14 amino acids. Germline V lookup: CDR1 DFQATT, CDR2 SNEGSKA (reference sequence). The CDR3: CSARSQGTNYGYTF. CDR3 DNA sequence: TGCAGTGCTAGATCGCAGGGGACTAACTATGGCTACACCTTC.

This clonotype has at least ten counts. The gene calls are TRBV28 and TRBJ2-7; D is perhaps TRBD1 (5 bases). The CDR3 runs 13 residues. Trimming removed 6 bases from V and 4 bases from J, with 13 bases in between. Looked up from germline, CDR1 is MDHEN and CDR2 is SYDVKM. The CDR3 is CASSLRQRYEQYF. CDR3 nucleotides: TGTGCCAGCAGCCTACGACAGAGGTACGAGCAGTACTTC.

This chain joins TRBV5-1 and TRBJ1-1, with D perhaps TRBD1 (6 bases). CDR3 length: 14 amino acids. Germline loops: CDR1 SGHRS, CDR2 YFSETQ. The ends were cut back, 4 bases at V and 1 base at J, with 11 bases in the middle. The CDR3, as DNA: TGCGCCAGCAGCAAGGGGGGCACGAACACTGAAGCTTTCTTT. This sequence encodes CASSKGGTNTEAFF.

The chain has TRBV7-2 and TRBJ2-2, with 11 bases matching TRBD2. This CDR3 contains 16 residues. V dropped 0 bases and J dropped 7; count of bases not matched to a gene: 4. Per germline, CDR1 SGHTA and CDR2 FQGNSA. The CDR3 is CASSLAGTSGGGELFF. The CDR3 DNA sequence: TGTGCCAGCAGCTTAGCCGGGACTAGCGGCGGCGGGGAGCTGTTTTTT.

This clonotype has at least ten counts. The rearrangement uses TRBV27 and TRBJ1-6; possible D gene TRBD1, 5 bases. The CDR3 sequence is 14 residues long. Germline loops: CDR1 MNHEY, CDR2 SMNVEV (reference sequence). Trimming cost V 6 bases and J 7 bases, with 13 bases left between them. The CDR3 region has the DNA TGTGCCAGCAGACCCGGGACCCCAAATTCACCCCTCCACTTT. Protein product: CASRPGTPNSPLHF.

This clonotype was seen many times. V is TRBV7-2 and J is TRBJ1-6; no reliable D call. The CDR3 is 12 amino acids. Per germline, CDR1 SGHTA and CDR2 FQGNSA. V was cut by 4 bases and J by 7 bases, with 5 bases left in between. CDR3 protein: CASSSQNSPLHF. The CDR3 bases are TGTGCCAGCAGCTCACAGAATTCACCCCTCCACTTT.

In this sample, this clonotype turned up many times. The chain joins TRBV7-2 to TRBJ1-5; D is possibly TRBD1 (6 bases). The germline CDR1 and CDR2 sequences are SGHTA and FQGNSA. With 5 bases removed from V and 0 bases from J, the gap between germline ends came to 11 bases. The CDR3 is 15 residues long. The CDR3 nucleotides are TGTGCCAGCAGCCCCGGGACACTTAGCAATCAGCCCCAGCATTTT. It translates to CASSPGTLSNQPQHF. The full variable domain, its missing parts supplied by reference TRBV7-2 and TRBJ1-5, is GAGVSQSPSNKVTEKGKDVELRCDPISGHTALYWYRQSLGQGLEFLIYFQGNSAPDKSGLPSDRFSAERTGGSVSTLTIQRTQQEDSAVYLCASSPGTLSNQPQHFGDGTRLSIL.